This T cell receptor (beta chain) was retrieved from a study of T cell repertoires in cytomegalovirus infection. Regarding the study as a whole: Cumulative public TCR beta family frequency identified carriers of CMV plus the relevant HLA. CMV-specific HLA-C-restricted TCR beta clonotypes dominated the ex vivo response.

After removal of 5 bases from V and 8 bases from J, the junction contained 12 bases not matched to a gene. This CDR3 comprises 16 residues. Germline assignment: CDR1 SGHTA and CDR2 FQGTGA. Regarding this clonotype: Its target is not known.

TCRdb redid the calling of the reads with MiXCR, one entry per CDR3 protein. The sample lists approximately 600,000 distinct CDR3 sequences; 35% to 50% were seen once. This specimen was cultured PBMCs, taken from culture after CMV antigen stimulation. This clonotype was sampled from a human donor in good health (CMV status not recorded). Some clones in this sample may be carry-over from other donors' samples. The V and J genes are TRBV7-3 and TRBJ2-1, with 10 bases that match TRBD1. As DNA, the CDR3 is TGTGCCAGCAGCGGCCCGGGACAGGGGATGTTTCATGAGCAGTTCTTC. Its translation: CASSGPGQGMFHEQFF.